This TCR beta chain was observed in a study of shared clonotypes between healthy human individuals. Study findings and constraints: Clonotype sharing across donors was expected to vary with sequencing depth.

Around 30,000 T cell genomes (approximately 180 ng DNA) went into each sorted-subset replicate. Some clones are missing from TCRdb's copy, which holds only in-frame ones; the method was immunoSEQ multiplex PCR. The sample holds 600,000 to 800,000 clones, over 60% seen once. This clone was picked up one time. No antigen is known for it. Sequencing was performed on memory CD4+ T cells sorted from blood. This sample's subset: CD45RA-negative fraction. The receptor comes from a woman under 40 in good health.

CDR3 residues: CASSEIRQSNSPLHF. The DNA of the CDR3 is TGTGCCAGCAGTGAAATCCGTCAGAGTAATTCACCCCTCCACTTT. V and J are TRBV2 and TRBJ1-6; D is ambiguous. The CDR3 consists of 15 residues. The germline V and J ends were trimmed by 2 bases and 6 bases, with 11 bases remaining between them. The germline gives CDR1 SNHLY, CDR2 FYNNEI. Full variable domain (rest looked up from reference TRBV2 and TRBJ1-6): EPEVTQTPSHQVTQMGQEVILRCVPISNHLYFYWYRQILGQKVEFLVSFYNNEISEKSEIFDDQFSVERPDGSNFTLKIRSTKLEDSAMYFCASSEIRQSNSPLHFGNGTRLTVT.